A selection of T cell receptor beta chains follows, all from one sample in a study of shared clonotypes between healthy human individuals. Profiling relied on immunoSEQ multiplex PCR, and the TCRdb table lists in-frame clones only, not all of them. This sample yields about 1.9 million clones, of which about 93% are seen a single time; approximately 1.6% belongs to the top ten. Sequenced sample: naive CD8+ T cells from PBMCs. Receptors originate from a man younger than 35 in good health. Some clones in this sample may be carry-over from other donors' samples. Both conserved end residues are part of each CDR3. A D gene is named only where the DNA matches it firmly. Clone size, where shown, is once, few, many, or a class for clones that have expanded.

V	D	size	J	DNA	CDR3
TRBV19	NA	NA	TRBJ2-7	TGTGCCAGTAGTACCTTCGGGGGCCCCTACGAGCAGTACTTC	CASSTFGGPYEQYF
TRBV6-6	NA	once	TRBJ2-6	TGTGCCAGCAGTTACGAGGGAGCGGGGGCCAACGTCCTGACTTTC	CASSYEGAGANVLTF
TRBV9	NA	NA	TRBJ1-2	TGTGCCAGCAGCGTAGCGGGGCAACACACCTTC	CASSVAGQHTF
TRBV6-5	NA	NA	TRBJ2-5	TGTGCCAGCAGTACCCCTAGTGAGGGAGAGACCCAGTACTTC	CASSTPSEGETQYF
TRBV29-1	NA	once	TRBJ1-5	TGCAGCGTTTTAGGCCCCCTTCCCCAGCATTTT	CSVLGPLPQHF
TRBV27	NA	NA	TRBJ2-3	TGTGCCAGCAGTTTATCGATCGGTTCCCGGGGGCAGTATTTT	CASSLSIGSRGQYF
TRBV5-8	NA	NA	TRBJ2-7	TGTGCCAGCAGCTTGGGAGTCCCTTTCGACTACAGGTACGAGCAGTACTTC	CASSLGVPFDYRYEQYF
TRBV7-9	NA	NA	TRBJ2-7	TGTGCCAGCAGCTTACTGAACCCCTACGAGCAGTACTTC	CASSLLNPYEQYF
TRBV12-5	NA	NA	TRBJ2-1	TGTGCTAGTCTGGAGGGCCGGGAGCAGTTCTTC	CASLEGREQFF
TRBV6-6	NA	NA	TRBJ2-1	TGTGCCAGCAGTTACTCCACCTCAAATGAGCAGTTCTTC	CASSYSTSNEQFF
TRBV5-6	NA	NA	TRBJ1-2	TGTGCCAGCAGCCAAGCTACCGGACGGAACTATGGCTACACCTTC	CASSQATGRNYGYTF
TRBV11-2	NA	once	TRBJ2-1	TGTGCCAGCAGCTTAGAATGGCCCCTGAACTTCAATGAGCAGTTCTTC	CASSLEWPLNFNEQFF
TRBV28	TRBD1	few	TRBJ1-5	TGTGCCAGCAGCTACAGGGGCGGTCAGCCCCAGCATTTT	CASSYRGGQPQHF
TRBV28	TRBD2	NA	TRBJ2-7	TGTGCCAGCAGTCCACGGGGACTAGCGGGTGGTGAGCAGTACTTC	CASSPRGLAGGEQYF
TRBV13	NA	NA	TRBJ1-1	TGTGCCAGCATCAAACAGGCGAACACTGAAGCTTTCTTT	CASIKQANTEAFF
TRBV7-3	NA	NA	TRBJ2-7	TGTGCCAGCAGCTCCGACTTTATCTCCTACGAGCAGTACTTC	CASSSDFISYEQYF
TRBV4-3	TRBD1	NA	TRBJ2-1	TGCGCCAGCACCCCGGACAGGGGGAGGGGGAATGAGCAGTTCTTC	CASTPDRGRGNEQFF
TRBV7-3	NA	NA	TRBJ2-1	TGTGCCAGCAGCCCGCGACAGAGCTCCTACAATGAGCAGTTCTTC	CASSPRQSSYNEQFF
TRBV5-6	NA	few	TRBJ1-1	TGTGCCAGCAGCCTCAGGAGGGATGAAGCTTTCTTT	CASSLRRDEAFF
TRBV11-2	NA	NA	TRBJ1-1	TGTGCCAGCAGCCCGACCTTGAACACTGAAGCTTTCTTT	CASSPTLNTEAFF
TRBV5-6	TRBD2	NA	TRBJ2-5	TGTGCCAGCAGCCCTAGCGGGAGAGAGACCCAGTACTTC	CASSPSGRETQYF
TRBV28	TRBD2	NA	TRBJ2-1	TGTGCCAGCAGTTTAGGTTGGCTGCGACCCGGGACTAGCTTTAATGAGCAGTTCTTC	CASSLGWLRPGTSFNEQFF
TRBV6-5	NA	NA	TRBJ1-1	TGTGCCAGCAGTGAAAACAGGGTCACTGAAGCTTTCTTT	CASSENRVTEAFF
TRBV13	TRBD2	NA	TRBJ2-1	TGTGCCAGCAGCCCCCCAGCGGGGGCCTACAATGAGCAGTTCTTC	CASSPPAGAYNEQFF
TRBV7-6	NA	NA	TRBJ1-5	TGTGCCAGCAGCCTAGGGGGTCAGCCCCAGCATTTT	CASSLGGQPQHF
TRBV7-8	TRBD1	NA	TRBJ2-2	TGTGCCAGCAGCACTGGACAGGGAGAGTTCACCGGGGAGCTGTTTTTT	CASSTGQGEFTGELFF
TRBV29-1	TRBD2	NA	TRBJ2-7	TGCAGCGCCCGACTAGCGGACTACGAGCAGTACTTC	CSARLADYEQYF
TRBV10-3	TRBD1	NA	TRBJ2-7	TGTGCCATCAGTGGTGGGGACAGGGTCCACGAGCAGTACTTC	CAISGGDRVHEQYF
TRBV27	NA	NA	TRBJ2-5	TGTGCCAGCATCGGGGGAGAGACCCAGTACTTC	CASIGGETQYF
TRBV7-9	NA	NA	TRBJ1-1	TGTGCCAGCAGCCCCGAGGGGGAAGAGAACACTGAAGCTTTCTTT	CASSPEGEENTEAFF
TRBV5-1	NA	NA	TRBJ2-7	TGCGCCAGCAGCTTGTTCCCGGGGGAGCAGTACTTC	CASSLFPGEQYF
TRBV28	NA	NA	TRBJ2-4	TGTGCCAGCAGCCGTCGGGGTGGGGACCTCATAAACATTCAGTACTTC	CASSRRGGDLINIQYF
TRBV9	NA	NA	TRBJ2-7	TGTGCCAGCAGCACACGACAGGCCCGGGGGGAGCAGTACTTC	CASSTRQARGEQYF
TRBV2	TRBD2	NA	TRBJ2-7	TGTGCCACCCTAGGGGAGTGGGGACTAGCGGACACCTACGAGCAGTACTTC	CATLGEWGLADTYEQYF
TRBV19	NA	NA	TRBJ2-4	TGTGCCAGTAGCCCTAGGATTCCGGGGAACATTCAGTACTTC	CASSPRIPGNIQYF
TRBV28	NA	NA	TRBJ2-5	TGTGCCAGCAGTGCGTCTCGCGCAGAGACCCAGTACTTC	CASSASRAETQYF
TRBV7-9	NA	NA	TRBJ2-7	TGTGCCAGCAGCCCGAGACAGAGAACCTACGAGCAGTACTTC	CASSPRQRTYEQYF
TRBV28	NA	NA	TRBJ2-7	TGTGCCAGCACACGGGACACCTACGAGCAGTACTTC	CASTRDTYEQYF
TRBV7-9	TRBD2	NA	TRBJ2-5	TGTGCCAGCAGCTTCGGACTAGCGGGAAGAGAGACCCAGTACTTC	CASSFGLAGRETQYF
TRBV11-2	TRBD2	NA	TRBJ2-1	TGTGCCAGCAGCGCCGGGACTAGCGGGAGTTGGGTATACAATGAGCAGTTCTTC	CASSAGTSGSWVYNEQFF